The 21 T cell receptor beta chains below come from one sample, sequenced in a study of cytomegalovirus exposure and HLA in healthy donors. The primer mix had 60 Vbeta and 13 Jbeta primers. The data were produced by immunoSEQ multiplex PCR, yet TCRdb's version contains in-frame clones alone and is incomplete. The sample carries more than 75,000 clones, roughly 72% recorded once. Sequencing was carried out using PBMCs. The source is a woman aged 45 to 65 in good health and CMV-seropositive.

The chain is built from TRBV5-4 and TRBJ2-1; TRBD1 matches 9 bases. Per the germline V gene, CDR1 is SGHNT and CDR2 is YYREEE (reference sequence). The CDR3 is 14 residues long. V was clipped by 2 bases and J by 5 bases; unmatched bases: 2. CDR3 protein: CASSFRQGDNEQFF. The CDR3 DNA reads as TGTGCCAGCAGCTTCAGACAGGGGGACAATGAGCAGTTCTTC.

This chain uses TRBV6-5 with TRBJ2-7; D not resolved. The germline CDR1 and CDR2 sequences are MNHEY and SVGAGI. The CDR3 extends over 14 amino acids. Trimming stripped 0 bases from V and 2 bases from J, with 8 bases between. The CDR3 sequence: CASSYSRGTYEQYF. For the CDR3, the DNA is TGTGCCAGCAGTTACTCCCGTGGCACCTACGAGCAGTACTTC.

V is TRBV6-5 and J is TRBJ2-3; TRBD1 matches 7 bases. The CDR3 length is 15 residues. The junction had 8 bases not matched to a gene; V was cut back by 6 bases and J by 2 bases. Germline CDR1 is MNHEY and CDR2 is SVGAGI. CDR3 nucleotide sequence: TGTGCCAGCAGGCCGGGACAGACTTTCACAGATACGCAGTATTTT. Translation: CASRPGQTFTDTQYF.

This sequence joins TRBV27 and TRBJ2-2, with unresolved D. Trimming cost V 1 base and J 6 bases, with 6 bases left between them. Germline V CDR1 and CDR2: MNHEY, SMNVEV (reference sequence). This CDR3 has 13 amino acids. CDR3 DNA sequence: TGTGCCAGCAGTTTATTAATCCCCGGGGAGCTGTTTTTT. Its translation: CASSLLIPGELFF.

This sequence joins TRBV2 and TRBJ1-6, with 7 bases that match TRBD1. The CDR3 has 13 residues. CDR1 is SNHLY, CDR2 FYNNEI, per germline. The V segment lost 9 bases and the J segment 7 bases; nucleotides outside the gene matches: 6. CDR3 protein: CASRQGGNSPLHF. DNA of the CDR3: TGTGCCAGTAGACAGGGCGGAAATTCACCCCTCCACTTT. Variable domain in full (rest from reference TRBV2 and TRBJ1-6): EPEVTQTPSHQVTQMGQEVILRCVPISNHLYFYWYRQILGQKVEFLVSFYNNEISEKSEIFDDQFSVERPDGSNFTLKIRSTKLEDSAMYFCASRQGGNSPLHFGNGTRLTVT.

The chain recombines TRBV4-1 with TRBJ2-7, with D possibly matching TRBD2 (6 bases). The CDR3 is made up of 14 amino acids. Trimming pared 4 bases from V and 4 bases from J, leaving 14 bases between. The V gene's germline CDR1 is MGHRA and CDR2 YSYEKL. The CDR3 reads CASSPSQGGYEQYF. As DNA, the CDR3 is TGCGCCAGCAGCCCCTCGCAGGGAGGTTACGAGCAGTACTTC.

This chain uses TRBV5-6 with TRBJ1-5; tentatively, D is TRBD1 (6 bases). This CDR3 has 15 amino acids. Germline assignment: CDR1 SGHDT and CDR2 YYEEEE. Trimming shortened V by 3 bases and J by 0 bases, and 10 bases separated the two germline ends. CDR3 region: CASSSGQYSNQPQHF. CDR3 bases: TGTGCCAGCAGCTCTGGACAGTATAGCAATCAGCCCCAGCATTTT.

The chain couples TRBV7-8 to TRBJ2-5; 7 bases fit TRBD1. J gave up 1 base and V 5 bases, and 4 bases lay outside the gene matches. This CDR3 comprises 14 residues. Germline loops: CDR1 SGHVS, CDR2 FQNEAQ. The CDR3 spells CASSPRDSQETQYF. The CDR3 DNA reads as TGTGCCAGCAGCCCTAGGGACAGCCAAGAGACCCAGTACTTC. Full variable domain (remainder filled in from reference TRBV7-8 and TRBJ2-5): GAGVSQSPRYKVAKRGQDVALRCDPISGHVSLFWYQQALGQGPEFLTYFQNEAQLDKSGLPSDRFFAERPEGSVSTLKIQRTQQEDSAVYLCASSPRDSQETQYFGPGTRLLVL.

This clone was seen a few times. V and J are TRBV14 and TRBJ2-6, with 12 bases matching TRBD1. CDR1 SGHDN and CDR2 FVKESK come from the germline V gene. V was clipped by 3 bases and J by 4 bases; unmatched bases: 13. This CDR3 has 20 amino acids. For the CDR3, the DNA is TGTGCCAGCAGCCAGTTCCATGAGGGACAGGGGGCTTCAGGGGCCAACGTCCTGACTTTC. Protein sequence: CASSQFHEGQGASGANVLTF.

CDR3 DNA: TGCAGCGATGACAGGTCGCAGAACTATGGCTACACCTTC. Protein: CSDDRSQNYGYTF. V gene TRBV29-1 combines with J gene TRBJ1-2; D is perhaps TRBD1 (6 bases). This CDR3 has 13 amino acids. In germline, CDR1 is SQVTM, CDR2 ANQGSEA. V was shortened by 7 bases and J by 2 bases, with 14 bases between the two germline ends. The complete variable domain, with remaining parts taken from reference TRBV29-1 and TRBJ1-2, reads SAVISQKPSRDICQRGTSLTIQCQVDSQVTMMFWYRQQPGQSLTLIATANQGSEATYESGFVIDKFPISRPNLTFSTLTVSNMSPEDSSIYLCSDDRSQNYGYTFGSGTRLTVV.

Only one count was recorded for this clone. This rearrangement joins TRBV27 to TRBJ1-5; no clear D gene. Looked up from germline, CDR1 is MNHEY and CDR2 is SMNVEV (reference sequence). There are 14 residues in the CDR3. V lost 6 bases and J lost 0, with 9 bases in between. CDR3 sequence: CASSPTDSNQPQHF. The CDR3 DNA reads TGTGCCAGCAGCCCTACAGATAGCAATCAGCCCCAGCATTTT.

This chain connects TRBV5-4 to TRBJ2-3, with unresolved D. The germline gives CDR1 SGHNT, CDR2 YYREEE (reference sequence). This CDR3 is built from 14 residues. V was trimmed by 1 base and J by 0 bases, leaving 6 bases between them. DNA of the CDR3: TGTGCCAGCAGCTTGACTACAAGCACAGATACGCAGTATTTT. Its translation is CASSLTTSTDTQYF. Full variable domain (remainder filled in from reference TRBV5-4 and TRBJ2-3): ETGVTQSPTHLIKTRGQQVTLRCSSQSGHNTVSWYQQALGQGPQFIFQYYREEENGRGNFPPRFSGLQFPNYSSELNVNALELDDSALYLCASSLTTSTDTQYFGPGTRLTVL.

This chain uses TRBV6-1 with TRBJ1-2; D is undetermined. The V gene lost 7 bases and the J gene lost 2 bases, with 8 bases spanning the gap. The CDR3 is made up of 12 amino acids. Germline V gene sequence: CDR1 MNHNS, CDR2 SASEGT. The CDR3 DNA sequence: TGTGCCAGCAAGACGGGAAACTATGGCTACACCTTC. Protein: CASKTGNYGYTF.

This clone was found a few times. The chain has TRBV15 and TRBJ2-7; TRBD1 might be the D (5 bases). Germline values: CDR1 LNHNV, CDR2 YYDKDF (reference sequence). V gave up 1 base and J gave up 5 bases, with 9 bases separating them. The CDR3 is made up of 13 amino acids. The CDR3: CATSRGQSHEQYF. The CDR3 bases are TGTGCCACCAGCAGAGGACAGTCCCACGAGCAGTACTTC.

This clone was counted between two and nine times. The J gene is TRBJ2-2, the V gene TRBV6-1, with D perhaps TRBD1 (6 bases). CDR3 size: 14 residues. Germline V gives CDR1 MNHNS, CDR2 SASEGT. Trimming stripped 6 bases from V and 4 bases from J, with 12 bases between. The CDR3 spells CASRATGITGELFF. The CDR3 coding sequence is TGTGCCAGCAGAGCCACAGGGATCACCGGGGAGCTGTTTTTT.

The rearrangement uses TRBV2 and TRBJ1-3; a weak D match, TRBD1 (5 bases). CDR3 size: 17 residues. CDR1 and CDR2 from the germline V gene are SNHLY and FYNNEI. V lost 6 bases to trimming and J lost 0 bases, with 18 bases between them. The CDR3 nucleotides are TGTGCCAGCAGCAGCCCTACGCGGGGCCTCTCTGGAAACACCATATATTTT. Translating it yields CASSSPTRGLSGNTIYF.

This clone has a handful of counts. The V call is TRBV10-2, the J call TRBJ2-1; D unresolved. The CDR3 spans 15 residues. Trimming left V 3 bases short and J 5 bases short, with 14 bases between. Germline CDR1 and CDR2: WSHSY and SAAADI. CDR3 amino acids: CASSEGRGINNEQFF. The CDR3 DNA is TGCGCCAGCAGTGAAGGTAGAGGAATAAACAATGAGCAGTTCTTC.

Here the CDR3 reads CASSIGGGYGYTF. The CDR3 DNA reads as TGTGCCAGTAGTATAGGCGGTGGATATGGCTACACCTTC. The J gene is TRBJ1-2, the V gene TRBV19; D ambiguous. This CDR3 spans 13 amino acids. Trimming pared 1 base from V and 5 bases from J, leaving 8 bases between. The germline CDR1 and CDR2 sequences are LNHDA and SQIVND (reference sequence).

Written as DNA, the CDR3 is TGCGCCAGCAGTCAGCGACAGACCTACGAGCAGTACTTC. This translates into CASSQRQTYEQYF. The chain employs TRBV23-1 and TRBJ2-7; maybe TRBD1 (5 bases). Being an ORF, TRBV23-1 has a function that is uncertain. CDR3 length equals 13 residues. V was shortened by 3 bases and J by 2 bases, with 8 bases between the two germline ends.

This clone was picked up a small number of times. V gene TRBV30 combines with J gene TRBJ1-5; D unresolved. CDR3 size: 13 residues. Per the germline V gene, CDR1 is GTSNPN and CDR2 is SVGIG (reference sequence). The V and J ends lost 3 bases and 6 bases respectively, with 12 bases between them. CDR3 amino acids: CAWRAAPGQPQHF. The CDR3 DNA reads TGTGCCTGGAGGGCAGCCCCAGGTCAGCCCCAGCATTTT.

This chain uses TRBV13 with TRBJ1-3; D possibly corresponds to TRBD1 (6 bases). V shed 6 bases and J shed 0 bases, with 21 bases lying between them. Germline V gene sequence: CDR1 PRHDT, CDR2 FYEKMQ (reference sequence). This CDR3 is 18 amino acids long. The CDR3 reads CASRETGTLSRSGNTIYF. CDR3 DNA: TGTGCCAGCAGAGAAACCGGGACACTCAGCCGCTCTGGAAACACCATATATTTT.